One sample yielded the 27 T cell receptor beta chains listed below, sequenced in a study of blood T cell repertoires in COVID-19. TCRdb's table, derived via immunoSEQ multiplex PCR, lists solely in-frame clones and lacks some. Among roughly 370,000 clones, around nine tenths were seen once, and the ten largest hold about a tenth. What was sequenced was PBMCs or T cells enriched from blood (not recorded which). The receptors here all came from a woman aged 50 to 60 who had recovered from COVID-19.

The CDR3, as DNA: TGTGCCAGCTCACCCTTACAGGGGGCAGAGACCCAGTACTTC. Protein: CASSPLQGAETQYF. The chain joins TRBV18 to TRBJ2-5, with 9 bases lining up with TRBD1. This CDR3 region has 14 residues. Germline V gives CDR1 KGHSH, CDR2 LQKENI. V dropped 3 bases and J dropped 4; count of bases not matched to a gene: 3.

The V call is TRBV7-9, the J call TRBJ1-3; D perhaps matches TRBD1 (5 bases). In germline, CDR1 is SEHNR, CDR2 FQNEAQ (reference sequence). The V gene lost 4 bases and the J gene lost 1 base, with 17 bases spanning the gap. The CDR3 contains 17 residues. CDR3 region: CASSSTRDPPSGNTIYF. The CDR3 DNA sequence: TGTGCCAGCAGCTCGACTAGGGACCCCCCGTCTGGAAACACCATATATTTT.

Comment on this clone: This likely comes from a read error, as the CDR3 has no conserved phenylalanine or tryptophan at its end. The chain is built from TRBV12-3 or TRBV12-4 and TRBJ1-1; D not certain. V lost 3 bases, J lost 5 bases, and 10 bases lay in between. The CDR3 length is 13 residues. The CDR3: CASSLRQGTEAFL. The CDR3 DNA follows: TGTGCCAGCAGTTTGAGGCAAGGGACTGAAGCTTTCCTT.

CDR3 sequence (DNA): TGTGCCTGGAGTGTAAGTCCGGACAGATTATTGACGTACTTC. Amino acid sequence: CAWSVSPDRLLTYF. The chain links TRBV30 to TRBJ2-7, with D perhaps matching TRBD1 (6 bases). Trimming shortened V by 0 bases and J by 12 bases, and 21 bases separated the two germline ends. The length of the CDR3 is 14 residues. Germline lookup yields CDR1 GTSNPN and CDR2 SVGIG (reference sequence).

The genes are TRBV7-3 and TRBJ2-1, with D possibly matching TRBD2 (5 bases). The V gene lost 3 bases and the J gene lost 7 bases, with 10 bases spanning the gap. Germline V gene data show CDR1 as SGHTA and CDR2 as FQGTGA. This CDR3 is 13 amino acids long. The CDR3, as DNA: TGTGCCAGCAGCTTGGTGCCGGGAAATGAGCAGTTCTTC. Translation: CASSLVPGNEQFF.

The CDR3 DNA sequence: TGTGCCAGTAGGGGGGGCTCCTATAATTCACCCCTCCACTTT. Translating it yields CASRGGSYNSPLHF. The V and J genes are TRBV27 and TRBJ1-6; D might be TRBD1 (6 bases). This CDR3 comprises 14 residues. With 9 bases removed from V and 0 bases from J, the gap between germline ends came to 9 bases. CDR1 and CDR2 from the germline V gene are MNHEY and SMNVEV (reference sequence).

J is TRBJ1-2 and V is TRBV6-5, with D uncertain. The CDR3 sequence is 11 residues long. Trimming removed 7 bases at V and 1 base at J, with 4 bases between. The germline gives CDR1 MNHEY, CDR2 SVGAGI. CDR3 DNA: TGTGCCAGCAACAGTAACTATGGCTACACCTTC. Translation: CASNSNYGYTF.

The J gene is TRBJ1-4, the V gene TRBV7-9, with TRBD1 matching 7 bases. The germline V gene encodes CDR1 SEHNR and CDR2 FQNEAQ (reference sequence). V trimming: 11 bases; J trimming: 4 bases; junction bases outside the gene matches: 7. The CDR3 spans 13 residues. CDR3 coding DNA: TGTGCCGCCCGGGGACAGTATAATGAAAAACTGTTTTTT. Its protein product is CAARGQYNEKLFF.

The chain recombines TRBV5-1 with TRBJ2-7; no clear D gene. The germline V gene has CDR1 SGHRS and CDR2 YFSETQ. V gave up 0 bases and J gave up 3 bases, with 10 bases separating them. The CDR3 runs to 14 residues. The CDR3: CASSLEQPNYEQYF. The CDR3, as DNA: TGCGCCAGCAGCTTGGAACAGCCGAACTACGAGCAGTACTTC.

The CDR3: CASSLALSYEQYF. The CDR3, as DNA: TGTGCCAGCAGTTTGGCCCTTTCCTACGAGCAGTACTTC. V is TRBV6-2 or TRBV6-3 and J is TRBJ2-7; no firm D call. The V gene's germline CDR1 is MNHEY and CDR2 SVGEGT. Trimming took off 4 bases at V and 1 base at J, with 8 bases between the two ends. The CDR3 totals 13 residues.

This chain joins TRBV9 and TRBJ1-4, with D possibly being TRBD1 (6 bases). This CDR3 is built from 17 residues. Trimming left V 1 base short and J 7 bases short, with 20 bases between. Germline V CDR1 and CDR2: SGDLS, YYNGEE. In DNA, the CDR3 is TGTGCCAGCAGCGTATCCAGGGGACCTCGGGGAAGTGAAAAACTGTTTTTT. Amino acid sequence: CASSVSRGPRGSEKLFF.

V is TRBV4-2 and J is TRBJ2-1, with 7 bases aligning to TRBD1. V trimming: 5 bases; J trimming: 5 bases; junction bases outside the gene matches: 9. CDR1 is LGHNA and CDR2 is YNFKEQ in the germline V gene. CDR3 length equals 15 residues. In nucleotides, the CDR3 is TGTGCCAGCAGCATTTGGGCAGGGGGAGACAATGAGCAGTTCTTC. Amino acid sequence: CASSIWAGGDNEQFF.

V and J are TRBV9 and TRBJ1-5; no clear D gene. Germline values: CDR1 SGDLS, CDR2 YYNGEE. The CDR3 is 11 amino acids. The germline V and J ends were trimmed by 9 bases and 3 bases, with 7 bases remaining between them. The CDR3 nucleotides read TGTGCCACCCATCCCAATCAGCCCCAGCATTTT. Protein: CATHPNQPQHF.

This rearrangement joins TRBV2 to TRBJ1-2; the D gene is possibly TRBD1 (6 bases). The CDR3 consists of 12 residues. The germline gives CDR1 SNHLY, CDR2 FYNNEI. Trimming took 4 bases from V and 8 from J, leaving 11 bases between them. The CDR3 loop is CASSVGTWGYTF. DNA for the CDR3: TGTGCCAGCAGTGTTGGGACATGGGGCTACACCTTC. The full variable domain, completed using reference TRBV2 and TRBJ1-2, is EPEVTQTPSHQVTQMGQEVILRCVPISNHLYFYWYRQILGQKVEFLVSFYNNEISEKSEIFDDQFSVERPDGSNFTLKIRSTKLEDSAMYFCASSVGTWGYTFGSGTRLTVV.

The V gene is TRBV12-3 or TRBV12-4, the J gene TRBJ1-2; no clear D. This CDR3 is 12 amino acids long. V lost 5 bases and J lost 4, with 8 bases in between. This CDR3 reads CASSTGPYGYTF. The CDR3 nucleotides are TGTGCCAGCAGTACGGGTCCCTATGGCTACACCTTC.

The rearrangement uses TRBV24-1 and TRBJ2-1; 7 bases line up with TRBD1. Germline V gene lookup returns CDR1 KGHDR and CDR2 SFDVKD. CDR3 size: 16 residues. The V and J ends lost 2 bases and 3 bases, in that order; junction bases with no gene match: 6. The CDR3 bases are TGTGCCACCAGTGATTCCGTTACAGGGGACTACAATGAGCAGTTCTTC. Protein: CATSDSVTGDYNEQFF.

This clone appeared a single time. The chain combines TRBV19 with TRBJ2-5; D is possibly TRBD2 (6 bases). This CDR3 spans 14 amino acids. Per the germline V gene, CDR1 is LNHDA and CDR2 is SQIVND (reference sequence). Trimming pared 5 bases from V and 7 bases from J, leaving 17 bases between. The CDR3 sequence is CASSGKGVGGTQYF. For the CDR3, the DNA is TGTGCCAGTAGTGGCAAAGGGGTGGGGGGGACCCAGTACTTC.

The chain couples TRBV4-1 to TRBJ1-6, with D perhaps matching TRBD1 (6 bases). Germline V gene sequence: CDR1 MGHRA, CDR2 YSYEKL. Trimming took off 4 bases at V and 8 bases at J, with 15 bases between the two ends. This CDR3 comprises 15 residues. The CDR3 DNA is TGCGCCAGCAGCCCATGGGACACCCCGGATTCACCCCTCCACTTT. It codes for CASSPWDTPDSPLHF.

This chain connects TRBV2 to TRBJ2-1, with TRBD2 matching over 9 bases. Per germline, CDR1 SNHLY and CDR2 FYNNEI. The V and J ends lost 4 bases and 7 bases, in that order; junction bases with no gene match: 8. This CDR3 region has 15 residues. CDR3 region: CASSVAAGGGNEQFF. The DNA for the CDR3 is TGTGCCAGCAGTGTGGCAGCGGGGGGAGGGAATGAGCAGTTCTTC. The complete variable domain, with remaining parts taken from reference TRBV2 and TRBJ2-1, reads EPEVTQTPSHQVTQMGQEVILRCVPISNHLYFYWYRQILGQKVEFLVSFYNNEISEKSEIFDDQFSVERPDGSNFTLKIRSTKLEDSAMYFCASSVAAGGGNEQFFGPGTRLTVL.

This chain links TRBV30 with TRBJ2-2; tentatively, D is TRBD1 (5 bases). The germline gives CDR1 GTSNPN, CDR2 SVGIG (reference sequence). Trimming left V 2 bases short and J 0 bases short, with 13 bases between. CDR3 length: 16 amino acids. The CDR3 coding sequence is TGTGCCTGGAGTAATGGTGACAGCGCGAACACCGGGGAGCTGTTTTTT. It codes for CAWSNGDSANTGELFF.

This rearrangement joins TRBV7-2 to TRBJ1-1, with a possible D match to TRBD1 (5 bases). The CDR3 runs 13 residues. In germline, CDR1 is SGHTA, CDR2 FQGNSA. V lost 1 base and J lost 11, with 14 bases in between. Written as DNA, the CDR3 is TGTGCCAGCAGCTTAGGGTCTCAGGGCGCGGCTTTCTTT. Residues: CASSLGSQGAAFF.

This chain uses TRBV2 with TRBJ2-1, with 7 bases identical to TRBD2. J was trimmed by 5 bases and V by 1 base; bases with no gene match: 17. Per the germline V gene, CDR1 is SNHLY and CDR2 is FYNNEI. CDR3 length: 19 amino acids. The CDR3 nucleotides are TGTGCCAGCAGTGAAGGGGACTATCAGGGCCTCATCGGGGACAATGAGCAGTTCTTC. Amino acids: CASSEGDYQGLIGDNEQFF.

The CDR3 sequence is CASREGQVNTEAFF. The DNA of the CDR3 is TGCGCCAGCAGGGAGGGACAGGTGAACACTGAAGCTTTCTTT. The chain recombines TRBV5-1 with TRBJ1-1, with TRBD1 identical over 8 bases. CDR3 length: 14 residues. Unmatched junction bases numbered 3, after V lost 5 bases and J lost 0 bases. Germline V lookup: CDR1 SGHRS, CDR2 YFSETQ.

CDR3 sequence: CASAVRDRGTGTEAFF. CDR3 DNA sequence: TGCGCCAGCGCCGTCCGGGACAGGGGAACTGGTACTGAAGCTTTCTTT. The chain has TRBV5-1 and TRBJ1-1; TRBD1 agrees at 10 bases. Unmatched junction bases numbered 14, after V lost 7 bases and J lost 5 bases. This CDR3 contains 16 residues. Germline CDR1 reads SGHRS; CDR2 reads YFSETQ. The entire variable domain, with the rest obtained from reference TRBV5-1 and TRBJ1-1, is as follows: KAGVTQTPRYLIKTRGQQVTLSCSPISGHRSVSWYQQTPGQGLQFLFEYFSETQRNKGNFPGRFSGRQFSNSRSEMNVSTLELGDSALYLCASAVRDRGTGTEAFFGQGTRLTVV.

V gene TRBV7-8 combines with J gene TRBJ2-2, with D possibly TRBD2 on 5 matching bases. Germline V CDR1 and CDR2: SGHVS, FQNEAQ. The ends were cut back, 6 bases at V and 8 bases at J, with 13 bases in the middle. The CDR3 is 13 residues long. The CDR3 DNA reads as TGTGCCAGCAGTCCTTTTAGCGCTGGGGAGCTGTTTTTT. Translation: CASSPFSAGELFF. Filled out from reference TRBV7-8 and TRBJ2-2, the complete variable domain reads GAGVSQSPRYKVAKRGQDVALRCDPISGHVSLFWYQQALGQGPEFLTYFQNEAQLDKSGLPSDRFFAERPEGSVSTLKIQRTQQEDSAVYLCASSPFSAGELFFGEGSRLTVL.

The rearrangement links TRBV30 to TRBJ2-4, with a weak D call TRBD1 (5 bases). Between the trimmed V and J ends, which lost 2 bases and 7 bases, there was a span of 18 bases. CDR1 and CDR2 from the germline V gene are GTSNPN and SVGIG (reference sequence). This CDR3 contains 15 residues. The CDR3 reads CAWSSDAGIRNIQYF. In DNA form, the CDR3 reads TGTGCCTGGAGTAGTGATGCAGGGATCCGGAACATTCAGTACTTC.

Concerning this clone: This may stem from a read error, because a much larger clone lies one nucleotide away. Other DNA sequences in this sample translate to the same CDR3. The V gene is TRBV19, the J gene TRBJ1-5; D ambiguous. Germline-derived CDR1 and CDR2 are LNHDA and SQIVND (reference sequence). The CDR3 totals 13 residues. Trimming shortened V by 7 bases and J by 0 bases, and 7 bases separated the two germline ends. The CDR3 region is CASTPGSNQPQHF. Written as DNA, the CDR3 is TGTGCCAGTACCCCGGGTAGCAATCAGCCCCAGCATTTT.